These 16 T cell receptor beta chains originate from one sample sequenced in a study of blood T cell repertoires in COVID-19. Assay used: immunoSEQ multiplex PCR; TCRdb lists only in-frame clones, some missing. In the table there are about 240,000 clones, about 82% of which are singletons. The sequencing sample was made of peripheral blood. The receptors were gathered from a man older than 75 with acute or convalescent COVID-19.

This clone was detected only once. This chain uses TRBV5-6 with TRBJ1-5; D call uncertain. V was trimmed by 2 bases and J by 1 base, leaving 13 bases between them. The CDR3 consists of 16 residues. Germline V lookup: CDR1 SGHDT, CDR2 YYEEEE. The CDR3 sequence is CASSFLQAGSNQPQHF. CDR3 nucleotide sequence: TGTGCCAGCAGCTTCCTGCAGGCGGGAAGCAATCAGCCCCAGCATTTT.

In regard to this clone: An end of the junction differs from the germline gene, which may be a read error. The chain is built from TRBV7-7 and TRBJ2-5; 10 bases are a match to TRBD1. The CDR3 runs 16 residues. Germline V gene lookup returns CDR1 SSHAT and CDR2 FNYEAQ (reference sequence). The CDR3 region is CASSPLSGQGGETQYF. CDR3 coding DNA: TGTGCTAGCAGCCCATTATCCGGACAGGGGGGAGAGACCCAGTACTTC.

The chain combines TRBV2 with TRBJ2-1, with D perhaps TRBD2 (6 bases). V gave up 6 bases and J gave up 14 bases, with 17 bases separating them. Germline CDR1 and CDR2: SNHLY and FYNNEI. The CDR3 contains 12 residues. CDR3 amino acids: CASSWERDWEFF. DNA for the CDR3: TGTGCCAGCAGCTGGGAAAGGGACTGGGAGTTCTTC.

Points on this clone: A junction end diverges from the germline sequence, so it may reflect a read error. The chain carries TRBV13 and TRBJ1-1; D is possibly TRBD1 (6 bases). This CDR3 has 16 amino acids. Germline lookup yields CDR1 PRHDT and CDR2 FYEKMQ (reference sequence). CDR3 sequence reads: CARSRTGGGGVTEAFF. The CDR3 DNA sequence: TGTGCCCGCAGCCGGACCGGGGGCGGGGGGGTCACTGAAGCTTTCTTT.

The V gene is TRBV18, the J gene TRBJ1-1; possible D gene TRBD1, 5 bases. Germline V gives CDR1 KGHSH, CDR2 LQKENI. The CDR3 runs 15 residues. V shed 2 bases and J shed 3 bases, with 13 bases lying between them. The CDR3 DNA reads TGTGCCAGCTCACCAACAACAGGATTGGACACTGAAGCTTTCTTT. It encodes CASSPTTGLDTEAFF.

This clone is a singleton in its sample. The chain is built from TRBV18 and TRBJ1-5, with 7 positions matching TRBD1. The CDR3 has 14 residues. CDR1 and CDR2 (germline): KGHSH, LQKENI. V lost 3 bases and J lost 7; bases outside the gene matches: 6. The chain's CDR3 is CASSPDRAGQPQHF. CDR3 DNA: TGTGCCAGCTCACCCGACAGGGCTGGCCAGCCCCAGCATTTT.

The chain is built from TRBV19 and TRBJ1-4, with 10 bases lining up with TRBD1. Unmatched junction bases numbered 7, after V lost 10 bases and J lost 5 bases. The CDR3 is made up of 14 amino acids. Germline CDR1 is LNHDA and CDR2 is SQIVND (reference sequence). The CDR3 reads CATLDRGKNEKLFF. CDR3 bases: TGTGCCACTTTGGACAGGGGGAAGAATGAAAAACTGTTTTTT.

The chain recombines TRBV5-1 with TRBJ2-3, with D possibly TRBD2 on 5 matching bases. V lost 0 bases and J 4 bases, leaving 18 bases between the germline ends. Germline CDR1 is SGHRS and CDR2 is YFSETQ. The CDR3 is 17 residues long. CDR3 DNA sequence: TGCGCCAGCAGCTTGGGTATGGGAGTCCGGGCTCCAGATACGCAGTATTTT. Translating it yields CASSLGMGVRAPDTQYF.

The V and J genes are TRBV18 and TRBJ2-3; D is possibly TRBD2 (6 bases). CDR3 size: 15 residues. Germline CDR1 KGHSH, CDR2 LQKENI. V lost 6 bases, J lost 1 base, and 14 bases lay in between. The CDR3 DNA sequence: TGTGCCAGCTCGAGGAATAGCGGACGCACAGATACGCAGTATTTT. The encoded protein is CASSRNSGRTDTQYF.

This chain connects TRBV7-2 to TRBJ2-1, with D possibly being TRBD2 (5 bases). CDR1 and CDR2 (germline): SGHTA, FQGNSA. The CDR3 runs to 14 residues. The V end lost 1 base, the J end lost 7 bases, and 11 bases lay between the germline ends. CDR3 protein: CASSLGPGRNEQFF. Written as DNA, the CDR3 is TGTGCCAGCAGCTTAGGACCGGGGAGAAATGAGCAGTTCTTC.

This chain uses TRBV6-5 with TRBJ2-7; possibly TRBD2 for D (6 bases). The CDR3 is made up of 14 amino acids. Germline V lookup: CDR1 MNHEY, CDR2 SVGAGI. The V end lost 6 bases, the J end lost 0 bases, and 12 bases lay between the germline ends. The CDR3 reads CASRRDFSSYEQYF. The CDR3 DNA is TGTGCCAGCAGACGGGACTTCAGCTCCTACGAGCAGTACTTC.

The chain joins TRBV11-3 to TRBJ2-3, with 11 bases that match TRBD2. This CDR3 has 16 amino acids. V lost 3 bases, J lost 2 bases, and 4 bases stayed unmatched. Germline CDR1 is SGHNT and CDR2 is YENEEA. This CDR3 reads CASSFGLAGVTDTQYF. Written as DNA, the CDR3 is TGTGCCAGCAGCTTTGGACTAGCGGGTGTCACAGATACGCAGTATTTT.

This chain joins TRBV5-1 and TRBJ2-7, with TRBD2 matching 8 bases. After removal of 0 bases from V and 4 bases from J, the junction contained 3 bases not matched to a gene. The germline CDR1 and CDR2 sequences are SGHRS and YFSETQ. The CDR3 consists of 14 residues. CDR3 coding DNA: TGCGCCAGCAGCTTGGGCGGGGGGAGGTACGAGCAGTACTTC. Its protein product is CASSLGGGRYEQYF. Full variable domain (outside the CDR3, taken from reference TRBV5-1 and TRBJ2-7): KAGVTQTPRYLIKTRGQQVTLSCSPISGHRSVSWYQQTPGQGLQFLFEYFSETQRNKGNFPGRFSGRQFSNSRSEMNVSTLELGDSALYLCASSLGGGRYEQYFGPGTRLTVT.

The genes are TRBV6-5 and TRBJ2-1; the D gene is possibly TRBD1 (6 bases). V lost 6 bases to trimming and J lost 4 bases, with 13 bases between them. The CDR3 has 14 residues. Germline CDR1 MNHEY, CDR2 SVGAGI. The CDR3 sequence is CASSPSDSYNEQFF. The CDR3 coding sequence is TGTGCCAGCAGCCCCTCGGACAGTTACAATGAGCAGTTCTTC.

CDR3 sequence reads: CASFRDRDTGELFF. CDR3 nucleotides: TGTGCCAGCTTCCGGGACAGAGACACCGGGGAGCTGTTTTTT. The V call is TRBV27, the J call TRBJ2-2; TRBD1 matches at 7 bases. The trim removed 8 bases at V and 3 bases at J, leaving 6 bases unmatched. Germline V gene sequence: CDR1 MNHEY, CDR2 SMNVEV (reference sequence). CDR3 size: 14 residues.

In its sample, this clone was seen once. The chain recombines TRBV2 with TRBJ2-7; a possible D gene is TRBD2 (6 bases). Per germline, CDR1 SNHLY and CDR2 FYNNEI. V lost 8 bases, J lost 1 base, and 15 bases lay in between. The CDR3 is 14 residues long. CDR3 in amino acids: CASGVGGTSYEQYF. CDR3 bases: TGTGCCAGCGGGGTGGGGGGAACTTCCTACGAGCAGTACTTC.